This T cell receptor beta chain was profiled in a study of T cells in Graves' hyperthyroidism and ophthalmopathy. Trimming removed 1 base from V and 7 bases from J, with 9 bases in between. Germline V gives CDR1 SGHRS, CDR2 YFSETQ. CDR3 length: 13 residues. This clonotype was picked up many times. The antigen is undetermined. Using RNA transcripts as the source, TCR beta CDR3 regions were amplified. The HTBI primer set served for first-round RT-PCR of the TCR CDR3. TCRdb itself ran the multiplex PCR reads through MiXCR, one entry per CDR3 protein. The data hold approximately 410,000 distinct CDR3 sequences, with roughly 14% observed a single time. Overall study findings and caveats: Appearing also in blood were most of the thyroid clonotypes expanded above 0.001. Ophthalmopathy was predicted by the model a median of 6.5 months ahead of onset.

Sequencing was carried out using blood. The sequence was obtained from a man younger than 35 with Graves' ophthalmopathy. J is TRBJ1-5 and V is TRBV5-1; D ambiguous. CDR3: CASSLNAGQPQHF. The CDR3 DNA sequence: TGCGCCAGCAGCTTGAATGCGGGGCAGCCCCAGCATTTT.